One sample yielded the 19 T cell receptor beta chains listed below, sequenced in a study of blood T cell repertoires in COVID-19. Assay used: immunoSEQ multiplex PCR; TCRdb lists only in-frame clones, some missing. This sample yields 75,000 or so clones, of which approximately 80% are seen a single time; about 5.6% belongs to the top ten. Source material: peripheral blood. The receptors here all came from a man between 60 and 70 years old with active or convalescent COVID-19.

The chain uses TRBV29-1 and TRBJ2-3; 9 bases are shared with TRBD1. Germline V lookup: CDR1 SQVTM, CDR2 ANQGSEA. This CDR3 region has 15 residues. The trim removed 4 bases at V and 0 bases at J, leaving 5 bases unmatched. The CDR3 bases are TGCAGCGTTGTCGCCGGGACAGGGAGCACAGATACGCAGTATTTT. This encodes CSVVAGTGSTDTQYF.

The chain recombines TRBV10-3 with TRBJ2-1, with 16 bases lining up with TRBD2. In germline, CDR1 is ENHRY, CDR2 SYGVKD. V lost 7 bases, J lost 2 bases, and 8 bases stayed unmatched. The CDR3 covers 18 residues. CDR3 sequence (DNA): TGTGCCATCACCTCTCCGGGACTAGCGGGGGGGCCCTACAATGAGCAGTTCTTC. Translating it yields CAITSPGLAGGPYNEQFF.

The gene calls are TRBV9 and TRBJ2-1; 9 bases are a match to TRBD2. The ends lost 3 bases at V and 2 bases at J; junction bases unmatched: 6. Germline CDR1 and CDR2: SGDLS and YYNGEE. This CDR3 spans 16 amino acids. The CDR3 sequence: CASSGGLAPTYNEQFF. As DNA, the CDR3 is TGTGCCAGCAGCGGGGGACTAGCCCCTACCTACAATGAGCAGTTCTTC.

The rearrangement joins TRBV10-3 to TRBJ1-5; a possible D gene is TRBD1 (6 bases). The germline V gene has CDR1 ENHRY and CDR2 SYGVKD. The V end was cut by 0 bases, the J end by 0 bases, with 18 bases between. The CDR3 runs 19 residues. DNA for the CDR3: TGTGCCATCAGTGAGTCCCCTCAAAACAGGGTTTATAGCAATCAGCCCCAGCATTTT. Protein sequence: CAISESPQNRVYSNQPQHF.

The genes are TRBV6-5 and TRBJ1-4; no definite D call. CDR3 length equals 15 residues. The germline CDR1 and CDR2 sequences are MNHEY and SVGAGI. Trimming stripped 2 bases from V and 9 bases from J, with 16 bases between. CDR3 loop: CASSYDSGVMKKLFF. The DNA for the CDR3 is TGTGCCAGCAGTTACGATTCCGGGGTAATGAAAAAACTGTTTTTT.

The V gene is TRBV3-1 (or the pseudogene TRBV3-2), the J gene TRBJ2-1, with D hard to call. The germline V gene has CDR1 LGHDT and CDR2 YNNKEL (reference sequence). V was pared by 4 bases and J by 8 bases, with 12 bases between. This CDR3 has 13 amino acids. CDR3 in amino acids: CASSRLLRDEQFF. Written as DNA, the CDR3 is TGTGCCAGCAGCCGCCTATTAAGAGATGAGCAGTTCTTC.

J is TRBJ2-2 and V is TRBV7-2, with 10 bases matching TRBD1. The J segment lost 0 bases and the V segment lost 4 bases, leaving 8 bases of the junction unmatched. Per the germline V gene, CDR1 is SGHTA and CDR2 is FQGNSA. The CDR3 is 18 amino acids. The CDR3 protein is CASSSAPGQGTNTGELFF. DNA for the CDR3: TGTGCCAGCAGCTCAGCACCGGGACAGGGGACGAACACCGGGGAGCTGTTTTTT.

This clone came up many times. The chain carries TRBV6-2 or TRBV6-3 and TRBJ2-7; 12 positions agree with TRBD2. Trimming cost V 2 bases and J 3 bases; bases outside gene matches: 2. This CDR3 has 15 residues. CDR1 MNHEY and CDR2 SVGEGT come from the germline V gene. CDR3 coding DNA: TGTGCCAGCAGTTACACTAGCGGGGGGATCTACGAGCAGTACTTC. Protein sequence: CASSYTSGGIYEQYF.

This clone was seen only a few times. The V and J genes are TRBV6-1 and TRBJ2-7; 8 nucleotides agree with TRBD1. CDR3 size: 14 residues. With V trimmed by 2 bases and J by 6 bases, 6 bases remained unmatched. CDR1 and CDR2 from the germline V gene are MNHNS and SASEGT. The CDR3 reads CASSERAGGAEQYF. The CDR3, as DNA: TGTGCCAGCAGTGAACGTGCAGGGGGCGCCGAGCAGTACTTC.

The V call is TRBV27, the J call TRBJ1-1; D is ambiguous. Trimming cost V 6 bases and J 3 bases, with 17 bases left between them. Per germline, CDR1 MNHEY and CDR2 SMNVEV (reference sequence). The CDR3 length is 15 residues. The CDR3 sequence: CASRSGLLRDTEAFF. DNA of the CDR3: TGTGCCAGCAGGAGTGGTTTATTGAGGGACACTGAAGCTTTCTTT.

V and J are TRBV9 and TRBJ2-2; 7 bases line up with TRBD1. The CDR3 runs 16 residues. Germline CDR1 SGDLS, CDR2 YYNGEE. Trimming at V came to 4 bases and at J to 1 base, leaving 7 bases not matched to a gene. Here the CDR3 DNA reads TGTGCCAGCAGCCCCCGACAGGGCGTGAACACCGGGGAGCTGTTTTTT. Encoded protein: CASSPRQGVNTGELFF.

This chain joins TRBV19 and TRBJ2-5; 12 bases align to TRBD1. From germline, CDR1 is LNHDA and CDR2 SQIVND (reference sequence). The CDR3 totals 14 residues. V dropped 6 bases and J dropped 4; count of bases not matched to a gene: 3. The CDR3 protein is CASRGQGAGETQYF. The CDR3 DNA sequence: TGTGCCAGTAGGGGACAGGGGGCGGGAGAGACCCAGTACTTC. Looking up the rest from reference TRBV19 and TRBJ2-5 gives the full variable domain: DGGITQSPKYLFRKEGQNVTLSCEQNLNHDAMYWYRQDPGQGLRLIYYSQIVNDFQKGDIAEGYSVSREKKESFPLTVTSAQKNPTAFYLCASRGQGAGETQYFGPGTRLLVL.

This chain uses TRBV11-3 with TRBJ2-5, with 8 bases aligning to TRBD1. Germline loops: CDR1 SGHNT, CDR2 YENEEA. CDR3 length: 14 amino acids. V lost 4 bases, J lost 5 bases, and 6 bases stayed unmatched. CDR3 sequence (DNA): TGTGCCAGCAGCTCACAGGGGGTAAGGGAGACCCAGTACTTC. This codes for CASSSQGVRETQYF.

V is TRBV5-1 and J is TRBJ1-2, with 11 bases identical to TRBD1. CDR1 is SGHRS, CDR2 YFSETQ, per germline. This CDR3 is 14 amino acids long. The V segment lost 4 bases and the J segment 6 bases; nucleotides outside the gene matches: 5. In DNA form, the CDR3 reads TGCGCCAGCAGCATAGGACAGGGGGCTAATGGCTACACCTTC. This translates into CASSIGQGANGYTF.

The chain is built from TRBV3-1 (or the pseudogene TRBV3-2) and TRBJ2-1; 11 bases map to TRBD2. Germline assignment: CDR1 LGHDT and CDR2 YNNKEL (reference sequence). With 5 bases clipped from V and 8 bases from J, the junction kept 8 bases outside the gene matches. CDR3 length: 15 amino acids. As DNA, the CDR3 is TGTGCCAGCAGCACTATAGCGGGGGGGCCGGATGAGCAGTTCTTC. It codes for CASSTIAGGPDEQFF.

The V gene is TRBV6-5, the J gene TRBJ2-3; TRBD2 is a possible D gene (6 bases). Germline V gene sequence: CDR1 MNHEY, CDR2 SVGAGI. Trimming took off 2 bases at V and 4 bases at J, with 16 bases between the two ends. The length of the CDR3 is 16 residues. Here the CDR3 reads CASSYGAGTSADTQYF. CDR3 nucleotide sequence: TGTGCCAGCAGTTACGGCGCGGGGACTTCCGCAGATACGCAGTATTTT.

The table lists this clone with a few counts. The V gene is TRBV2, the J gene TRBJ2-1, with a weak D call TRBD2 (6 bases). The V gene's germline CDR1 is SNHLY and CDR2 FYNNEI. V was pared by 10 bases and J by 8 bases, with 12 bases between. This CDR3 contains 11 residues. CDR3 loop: CAIRRGYEQFF. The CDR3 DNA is TGTGCCATTCGTCGGGGGTATGAGCAGTTCTTC.

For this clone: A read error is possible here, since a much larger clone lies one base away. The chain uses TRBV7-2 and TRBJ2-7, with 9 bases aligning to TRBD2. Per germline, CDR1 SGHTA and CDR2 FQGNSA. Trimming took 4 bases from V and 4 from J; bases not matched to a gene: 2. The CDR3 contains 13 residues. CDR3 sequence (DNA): TGTGCCAGCAGCTCGACTAGCGGATACGAGCAGTACTTC. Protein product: CASSSTSGYEQYF.

The CDR3 protein is CASSLVGQRYGGYTF. The CDR3 bases are TGTGCCAGCAGCTTAGTGGGACAGCGCTACGGGGGCTACACCTTC. The J gene is TRBJ1-2, the V gene TRBV13, with 7 bases fitting TRBD1. The CDR3 runs 15 residues. The junction had 10 bases not matched to a gene; V was cut back by 1 base and J by 8 bases. CDR1 is PRHDT and CDR2 is FYEKMQ in the germline V gene (reference sequence).